This T cell receptor (beta chain) was sequenced during a study of vaccination effects on CD4 cells after COVID-19 (dated by TCRdb to 2022 to 2024). With regard to the full study: Participants received two doses of either the BNT162b2 or the mRNA-1273 mRNA SARS-CoV-2 vaccine. SARS-CoV-2 spike-specific CD4+ TCR repertoires from before and after mRNA vaccination were compared in COVID-19 convalescent patients and in infection-naive vaccine recipients. Altogether, 10 COVID-19 convalescent patients and a handful of SARS-CoV-2-naive healthy vaccine recipients made up the full study. Cultures from other donors in the study were sequenced with the Oncomine TCR Beta short-read assay on an Illumina iSeq 100. Results the study describes overall, beyond this receptor: In healthy vaccine recipients, vaccine-induced clones were almost all SARS-CoV-2 mono-reactive, with only 1 of 255 cross-reactive with common cold coronaviruses. Both infection-induced and vaccine-induced clones contracted markedly at late post-vaccination timepoints, which is consistent with waning T cell responses. Only a small number of convalescent patients were included, and no early post-infection timepoints were available, which limited the study.

CDR1 SGHRS and CDR2 YFSETQ were looked up in the germline V gene. Unmatched junction bases come to 7, with V trimmed by 1 base and J by 8 bases. The CDR3 runs 15 amino acids, cysteine and phenylalanine included. Kept here is only the CDR3 DNA, which spans 45 bases and is read in frame from base 1. Libraries were prepared through the immunoSEQ multiplex PCR assay. TCR beta CDR3 sequencing was performed on DNA from the cultured, isolated CD4+ T cells. As for the original processing: Non-productive TCR sequences were removed and reads were trimmed to the CDR3 region, keeping CDR3s of at least 7 amino acids. The MANAFEST web app was used to identify antigen-specific clonotypes by comparing expansion in peptide wells with expansion in reference cultures. For clones to be considered positive, expansion at FDR<0.05 versus reference and all other wells, an odds ratio above 5, and a frequency above 0.1% in two replicate wells were required. Clonotypes significantly expanded in SARS-CoV-2 spike wells and in at least one common cold coronavirus spike condition were defined as cross-reactive. CDR3 similarity was assessed by Levenshtein distance with the stringdist R package, and unrooted trees were built with ape in R 3.6.1. TCRdb provides this immuneACCESS table in a form limited to in-frame rearrangements. Some clones are lacking; in checked studies, under half of them reflect an unresolved V gene, and why the rest are absent is not known. That table furnishes V, J and clone size, whereas the DNA furnished D and trimming. Present in this sample are 50,000 or so clones, nearly 80% of which were seen just once. Jointly, the top ten make up approximately 6% of the sample.

Comments on this clone: Its antigen is unknown. Base qualities are not recorded, but no much larger clone differs from it by a single base.

In the ViraFEST assay, PBMC were stimulated with viral peptide pools, and antigen-specific CD4+ T cell clonotypes were then identified by expansion using TCR sequencing. After approximately 11 days of culture, CD4+ T cells were isolated with the EasySep CD4+ T cell isolation kit. The absence of prior SARS-CoV-2 infection in healthy vaccine recipients was confirmed by negative nucleocapsid antibodies before and after vaccination. Fewer than 2.5 million PBMC per well were cultured in IMDM with 5% human AB serum, roughly 10 IU/ml IL-2 and gentamicin, plus 10 ug/ml peptides. Half of the culture medium was replaced with fresh IL-2-containing medium on days 3 and 7. Unless noted otherwise, every peptide stimulation condition was cultured in triplicate wells. PBMC were separated from whole blood using Ficoll-Paque Plus gradient centrifugation and were then either cryopreserved at -140C or used fresh. The overlapping peptide pools covered the spike proteins of SARS-CoV-2 and of the common cold coronaviruses HCoV-NL63, HCoV-OC43 and HCoV-229E. The QIAamp micro DNA kit was used to extract genomic DNA from the cultured CD4+ T cells.

The material sequenced was CD4+ T cells from PBMCs cultured with HCoV-OC43 spike peptides, taken before COVID-19 vaccination. In light of the paper, this sample's cell subset or site label describes: HCoV-OC43 spike overlapping peptide pool stimulation. The chain was built from TRBV5-1 and TRBJ2-1, with 9 bases in between that match TRBD1. This clonotype was obtained from a human donor who received a COVID-19 vaccine. The DNA is as follows: TGCGCCAGCAGCTTGATCCCAGGGGACAGGGATGAGCAGTTCTTC. It translates to CASSLIPGDRDEQFF. The CDR3 plus the reference TRBV5-1 and TRBJ2-1 genes for the other parts give the full variable domain: KAGVTQTPRYLIKTRGQQVTLSCSPISGHRSVSWYQQTPGQGLQFLFEYFSETQRNKGNFPGRFSGRQFSNSRSEMNVSTLELGDSALYLCASSLIPGDRDEQFFGPGTRLTVL.